The 13 T cell receptor beta chains below come from one sample, sequenced in a study of cytomegalovirus exposure and HLA in healthy donors. The PCR used 60 Vbeta and 13 Jbeta primers. Here immunoSEQ multiplex PCR was the method, and the copy in TCRdb shows in-frame clones only, minus some. Among approximately 170,000 clones listed, around 68% were seen once. Sequencing was performed on PBMCs. The receptors here all came from a middle-aged woman in good health and CMV-seropositive.

The V and J genes are TRBV5-1 and TRBJ1-1; possibly TRBD1 for D (5 bases). CDR1 SGHRS and CDR2 YFSETQ come from the germline V gene. The CDR3 is made up of 20 amino acids. V was trimmed by 1 base and J by 0 bases, leaving 25 bases between them. CDR3 nucleotides: TGCGCCAGCAGCTTGTTCGGGGGGAAACAGGCTAAGACCATGAACACTGAAGCTTTCTTT. This gives the protein CASSLFGGKQAKTMNTEAFF.

V is TRBV19 and J is TRBJ2-5; possibly TRBD1 for D (5 bases). The CDR3 has 14 residues. CDR1 and CDR2 from the germline V gene are LNHDA and SQIVND (reference sequence). Trimming removed 3 bases at V and 4 bases at J, with 12 bases between. The CDR3 reads CASSISGKGETQYF. The CDR3 region has the DNA TGTGCCAGTAGTATTTCAGGGAAAGGAGAGACCCAGTACTTC.

As concerns this clone: One end of the junction does not line up with germline, which may come from a read error. The chain couples TRBV4-3 to TRBJ1-6; D unresolved. This CDR3 has 13 residues. The V gene's germline CDR1 is LGHNA and CDR2 YSLEER. CDR3 sequence (DNA): TGCGCCAGCAGCCAAGATCAAGTGGCACCCCTCAACTTT. Translating gives CASSQDQVAPLNF.

V and J are TRBV2 and TRBJ2-7; D not resolved. The CDR3 consists of 12 residues. CDR1 and CDR2 from the germline V gene are SNHLY and FYNNEI. V gave up 3 bases and J gave up 6 bases, with 9 bases separating them. CDR3 sequence: CASSDRASEQYF. The CDR3 DNA follows: TGTGCCAGCAGTGACCGAGCGTCCGAGCAGTACTTC.

The chain carries TRBV19 and TRBJ1-1; the match to TRBD1 covers 11 bases. CDR3 length: 18 amino acids. The V and J ends lost 7 bases and 1 base, in that order; junction bases with no gene match: 14. Looked up from germline, CDR1 is LNHDA and CDR2 is SQIVND (reference sequence). This chain's CDR3 is CASISTAGTGGTNTEAFF. The DNA of the CDR3 is TGTGCCAGTATTTCAACGGCCGGGACAGGGGGAACGAACACTGAAGCTTTCTTT.

The J gene is TRBJ1-2, the V gene TRBV9; D perhaps matches TRBD1 (5 bases). Trimming pared 2 bases from V and 8 bases from J, leaving 13 bases between. This CDR3 has 13 amino acids. CDR1 and CDR2 (germline): SGDLS, YYNGEE. CDR3 DNA: TGTGCCAGCAGCGTCGTGCAGGGAAGAGGCTACACCTTC. It translates to CASSVVQGRGYTF.

This chain joins TRBV6-5 and TRBJ1-1, with 7 bases identical to TRBD1. V dropped 7 bases and J dropped 0; count of bases not matched to a gene: 8. The CDR3 is 15 amino acids. The germline CDR1 and CDR2 sequences are MNHEY and SVGAGI. The CDR3 sequence is CASTKNRGMNTEAFF. DNA for the CDR3: TGTGCCAGCACCAAAAACAGGGGAATGAACACTGAAGCTTTCTTT.

The sample holds a few counts of this clone. The chain employs TRBV4-3 and TRBJ1-5, with D perhaps matching TRBD1 (5 bases). Per the germline V gene, CDR1 is LGHNA and CDR2 is YSLEER. Between the trimmed V and J ends, which lost 0 bases and 4 bases, there was a span of 13 bases. This CDR3 has 16 residues. The CDR3 nucleotides read TGCGCCAGCAGCCAAGATTTGACGGCAGGGAATCAGCCCCAGCATTTT. This encodes CASSQDLTAGNQPQHF.

This clone was seen a handful of times. The chain has TRBV28 and TRBJ1-2; D call uncertain. V was trimmed by 6 bases and J by 4 bases, leaving 9 bases between them. The length of the CDR3 is 12 residues. CDR1 and CDR2 (germline): MDHEN, SYDVKM. This CDR3 is CASSARSYGYTF. CDR3 nucleotides: TGTGCCAGCAGCGCAAGGAGCTATGGCTACACCTTC.

The V and J genes are TRBV27 and TRBJ2-2; the match to TRBD1 covers 7 bases. Germline CDR1 MNHEY, CDR2 SMNVEV (reference sequence). V shed 3 bases, J shed 5 bases, and the junction held 6 bases outside the gene matches. The CDR3 contains 15 residues. The CDR3 reads CASSFASGGTGELFF. The CDR3 nucleotides read TGTGCCAGCAGTTTTGCGTCAGGGGGTACCGGGGAGCTGTTTTTT.

This clone was picked up a small number of times. The rearrangement uses TRBV7-2 and TRBJ1-4; 7 bases align to TRBD1. Per germline, CDR1 SGHTA and CDR2 FQGNSA. This CDR3 contains 14 residues. With V trimmed by 3 bases and J by 5 bases, 3 bases remained unmatched. The CDR3 nucleotides are TGTGCCAGCAGCTTCGGACAGGCCAATGAAAAACTGTTTTTT. It codes for CASSFGQANEKLFF.

This clone was seen a handful of times. The chain couples TRBV7-2 to TRBJ1-1; D not resolved. Per germline, CDR1 SGHTA and CDR2 FQGNSA. This CDR3 has 13 amino acids. Trimming removed 2 bases from V and 1 base from J, with 5 bases in between. The CDR3 protein is CASSLSGNTEAFF. The CDR3 DNA reads as TGTGCCAGCAGCTTATCAGGGAACACTGAAGCTTTCTTT.

This clone was picked up a small number of times. The chain uses TRBV19 and TRBJ1-1, with TRBD1 identical over 7 bases. CDR1 LNHDA and CDR2 SQIVND come from the germline V gene (reference sequence). The CDR3 spans 14 residues. V gave up 6 bases and J gave up 4 bases; unmatched junction bases: 8. The CDR3 reads CASSRQTGSTEAFF. CDR3 DNA: TGTGCCAGTAGCAGACAGACAGGGAGCACTGAAGCTTTCTTT.